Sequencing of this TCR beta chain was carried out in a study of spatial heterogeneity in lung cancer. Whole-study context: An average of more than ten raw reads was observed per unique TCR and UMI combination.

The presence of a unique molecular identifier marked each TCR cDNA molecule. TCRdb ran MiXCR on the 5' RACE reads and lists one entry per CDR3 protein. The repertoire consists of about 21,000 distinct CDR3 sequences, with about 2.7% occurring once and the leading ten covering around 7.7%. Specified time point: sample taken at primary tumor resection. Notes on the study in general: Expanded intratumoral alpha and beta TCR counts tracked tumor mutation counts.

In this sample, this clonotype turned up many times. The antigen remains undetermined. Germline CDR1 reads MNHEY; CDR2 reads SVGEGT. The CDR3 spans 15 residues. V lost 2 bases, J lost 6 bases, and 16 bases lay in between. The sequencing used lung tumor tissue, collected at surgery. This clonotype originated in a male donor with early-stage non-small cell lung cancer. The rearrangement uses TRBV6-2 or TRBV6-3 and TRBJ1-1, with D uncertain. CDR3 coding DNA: TGTGCCAGCAGTTACGGGCAGGATGGAGTCGCTGAAGCTTTCTTT. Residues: CASSYGQDGVAEAFF.